The 30 T cell receptor beta chains below all came from one sample that was sequenced in a study of T cell changes during pregnancy in multiple sclerosis. Data came from immunoSEQ multiplex PCR; TCRdb stores just in-frame clones and leaves some out. The table records 100,000 to 140,000 clones, under 95% of them present only once. The sequences come from peripheral blood, collected in the third trimester of pregnancy. Receptors were obtained from a female donor in good health, enrolled as a control in a pregnancy study.

This clone occurred once. CDR3 sequence reads: CAWDGLAGEQYF. CDR3 sequence (DNA): TGTGCCTGGGACGGACTAGCGGGCGAGCAGTACTTC. The chain joins TRBV30 to TRBJ2-7, with 11 bases aligning to TRBD2. The CDR3 covers 12 residues. Germline CDR1 and CDR2: GTSNPN and SVGIG (reference sequence). V trimming: 5 bases; J trimming: 6 bases; junction bases outside the gene matches: 3.

The chain is built from TRBV11-2 and TRBJ2-5, with no clear D. Germline CDR1 and CDR2: SGHAT and FQNNGV. There are 17 residues in the CDR3. V lost 8 bases to trimming and J lost 1 base, with 23 bases between them. This CDR3 is CASSPDKAWASQETQYF. The CDR3 DNA follows: TGTGCCAGCTCCCCCGACAAGGCATGGGCCTCCCAAGAGACCCAGTACTTC.

The chain employs TRBV25-1 and TRBJ2-2; 7 bases map to TRBD2. J gave up 6 bases and V 5 bases, and 12 bases lay outside the gene matches. The germline V gene encodes CDR1 MGHDK and CDR2 SYGVNS. The length of the CDR3 is 16 residues. In DNA, the CDR3 is TGTGCCAGCAGTCCGCGTCTCGGGGGGTCCTCCGGGGAGCTGTTTTTT. Residues: CASSPRLGGSSGELFF.

This rearrangement joins TRBV7-8 to TRBJ2-7; TRBD1 matches 12 bases. After removal of 5 bases from V and 4 bases from J, the junction contained 6 bases not matched to a gene. Germline V gene lookup returns CDR1 SGHVS and CDR2 FQNEAQ. CDR3 size: 15 residues. CDR3 DNA sequence: TGTGCCAGCAGCCCGCCGGGACAGGGGGCTTACGAGCAGTACTTC. This encodes CASSPPGQGAYEQYF. Full variable domain (missing parts from reference TRBV7-8 and TRBJ2-7): GAGVSQSPRYKVAKRGQDVALRCDPISGHVSLFWYQQALGQGPEFLTYFQNEAQLDKSGLPSDRFFAERPEGSVSTLKIQRTQQEDSAVYLCASSPPGQGAYEQYFGPGTRLTVT.

This rearrangement joins TRBV18 to TRBJ1-2; D not resolved. V dropped 0 bases and J dropped 2 bases, with 10 bases sitting between them. This CDR3 is built from 15 residues. Germline CDR1 reads KGHSH; CDR2 reads LQKENI. The CDR3 sequence is CASSPPGISNYGYTF. The CDR3 DNA reads as TGTGCCAGCTCACCACCGGGCATCAGCAACTATGGCTACACCTTC.

The V call is TRBV29-1, the J call TRBJ2-3; D might be TRBD2 (6 bases). CDR1 SQVTM and CDR2 ANQGSEA come from the germline V gene. The CDR3 totals 15 residues. V lost 1 base and J 2 bases, leaving 13 bases between the germline ends. The CDR3 region has the DNA TGCAGCGTTGAAGGCGGGGACGACATCACAGATACGCAGTATTTT. Translation: CSVEGGDDITDTQYF.

V usage is TRBV7-6 and J usage is TRBJ2-7, with D unresolved. Germline CDR1 is SGHVS and CDR2 is FNYEAQ. CDR3 length: 14 amino acids. The V and J ends lost 0 bases and 1 base respectively, with 7 bases between them. Here the CDR3 reads CASSLAQQSYEQYF. The CDR3 DNA sequence: TGTGCCAGCAGCTTAGCACAACAGTCCTACGAGCAGTACTTC.

This chain links TRBV4-1 with TRBJ2-1, with 14 bases identical to TRBD2. The V segment lost 2 bases and the J segment 13 bases; nucleotides outside the gene matches: 4. The CDR3 covers 14 residues. Germline CDR1 is MGHRA and CDR2 is YSYEKL. The DNA for the CDR3 is TGCGCCAGCAGCCAATACGGACTAGCGGGGGGCCAGTTCTTC. Translated, it gives CASSQYGLAGGQFF.

This sequence joins TRBV4-3 and TRBJ2-5, with TRBD1 identical over 7 bases. V dropped 1 base and J dropped 3; count of bases not matched to a gene: 5. The CDR3 loop spans 15 amino acids. Per germline, CDR1 LGHNA and CDR2 YSLEER. The CDR3 DNA is TGCGCCAGCAGCCAAGCGCTCGGGACAGAAGAGACCCAGTACTTC. The encoded protein is CASSQALGTEETQYF.

The chain is built from TRBV19 and TRBJ1-1, with a possible D match to TRBD1 (5 bases). The CDR3 has 16 amino acids. The V gene lost 5 bases and the J gene lost 4 bases, with 20 bases spanning the gap. Germline V lookup: CDR1 LNHDA, CDR2 SQIVND (reference sequence). The DNA of the CDR3 is TGTGCCAGTAGTGAAATATGGGTAGACGGGGGCACTGAAGCTTTCTTT. Translation gives CASSEIWVDGGTEAFF.

The chain joins TRBV18 to TRBJ2-1; weak D call: TRBD2 (5 bases). The CDR3 runs 14 residues. Germline CDR1 KGHSH, CDR2 LQKENI. V lost 3 bases, J lost 1 base, and 7 bases lay in between. This chain's CDR3 is CASSPAGSYNEQFF. In nucleotides, the CDR3 is TGTGCCAGCTCACCCGCGGGTTCCTACAATGAGCAGTTCTTC.

The chain links TRBV11-3 to TRBJ2-7; the D gene is possibly TRBD2 (6 bases). Germline CDR1 and CDR2: SGHNT and YENEEA. This CDR3 comprises 14 residues. V lost 5 bases and J 3 bases, leaving 14 bases between the germline ends. In nucleotides, the CDR3 is TGTGCCAGCAGCCCAACACCAGCGGGCTACGAGCAGTACTTC. This gives the protein CASSPTPAGYEQYF. The complete variable domain, with remaining parts taken from reference TRBV11-3 and TRBJ2-7, reads EAGVVQSPRYKIIEKKQPVAFWCNPISGHNTLYWYLQNLGQGPELLIRYENEEAVDDSQLPKDRFSAERLKGVDSTLKIQPAELGDSAVYLCASSPTPAGYEQYFGPGTRLTVT.

J is TRBJ2-5 and V is TRBV6-5; 9 nucleotides align to TRBD1. The V gene end was trimmed by 6 bases and the J gene end by 5 bases; junction bases not matched to a gene: 7. This CDR3 has 14 residues. Looked up from germline, CDR1 is MNHEY and CDR2 is SVGAGI. The CDR3 sequence is CASSSDRGRETQYF. The DNA for the CDR3 is TGTGCCAGCAGCTCGGACAGGGGTCGGGAGACCCAGTACTTC.

This chain links TRBV5-4 with TRBJ2-3; 8 positions agree with TRBD1. V gave up 3 bases and J gave up 0 bases; unmatched junction bases: 6. The CDR3 runs 16 residues. The germline gives CDR1 SGHNT, CDR2 YYREEE (reference sequence). CDR3 residues: CASSYGTGGSTDTQYF. As DNA, the CDR3 is TGTGCCAGCAGCTATGGCACAGGGGGTAGCACAGATACGCAGTATTTT. The full variable domain, rest sourced from reference TRBV5-4 and TRBJ2-3, is ETGVTQSPTHLIKTRGQQVTLRCSSQSGHNTVSWYQQALGQGPQFIFQYYREEENGRGNFPPRFSGLQFPNYSSELNVNALELDDSALYLCASSYGTGGSTDTQYFGPGTRLTVL.

In this sample, this clone turned up a few times. This sequence joins TRBV7-2 and TRBJ1-1, with 9 bases matching TRBD1. The germline V gene encodes CDR1 SGHTA and CDR2 FQGNSA. CDR3 length: 14 amino acids. Trimming removed 5 bases from V and 9 bases from J; junction bases left unmatched: 10. CDR3 in DNA: TGTGCCAGCAGCCGTGTCACCGGGACAGGGAAAGCTTTCTTT. Encoded protein: CASSRVTGTGKAFF. Looking up the rest from reference TRBV7-2 and TRBJ1-1 gives the full variable domain: GAGVSQSPSNKVTEKGKDVELRCDPISGHTALYWYRQSLGQGLEFLIYFQGNSAPDKSGLPSDRFSAERTGGSVSTLTIQRTQQEDSAVYLCASSRVTGTGKAFFGQGTRLTVV.

The rearrangement joins TRBV7-3 to TRBJ2-7, with D perhaps matching TRBD2 (5 bases). The germline gives CDR1 SGHTA, CDR2 FQGTGA. V gave up 5 bases and J gave up 6 bases, with 14 bases separating them. This CDR3 is 13 amino acids long. The CDR3 region is CASSQVGGREQYF. In nucleotides, the CDR3 is TGTGCCAGCAGCCAGGTTGGAGGACGCGAGCAGTACTTC.

This chain connects TRBV27 to TRBJ2-7; tentative D call: TRBD1 (5 bases). V was cut by 2 bases and J by 2 bases, with 7 bases left in between. Per the germline V gene, CDR1 is MNHEY and CDR2 is SMNVEV (reference sequence). The length of the CDR3 is 13 residues. The CDR3 loop reads CASSLGRAYEQYF. The CDR3 nucleotides are TGTGCCAGCAGTTTAGGCAGGGCCTACGAGCAGTACTTC.

The V call is TRBV25-1, the J call TRBJ1-1; weak D call: TRBD1 (6 bases). Germline V lookup: CDR1 MGHDK, CDR2 SYGVNS. Trimming shortened V by 3 bases and J by 1 base, and 12 bases separated the two germline ends. This CDR3 has 15 residues. This CDR3 reads CASSDPVRGNTEAFF. CDR3 bases: TGTGCCAGCAGTGATCCTGTCAGGGGGAACACTGAAGCTTTCTTT. Based on the CDR3 plus reference TRBV25-1 and TRBJ1-1, the full variable domain is EADIYQTPRYLVIGTGKKITLECSQTMGHDKMYWYQQDPGMELHLIHYSYGVNSTEKGDLSSESTVSRIRTEHFPLTLESARPSHTSQYLCASSDPVRGNTEAFFGQGTRLTVV.

This rearrangement joins TRBV5-6 to TRBJ1-2; 7 bases align to TRBD1. After removal of 8 bases from V and 4 bases from J, the junction contained 14 bases not matched to a gene. CDR1 and CDR2 (germline): SGHDT, YYEEEE. This CDR3 region has 15 residues. CDR3 sequence: CASIKRTGEIYGYTF. CDR3 DNA: TGTGCCAGTATTAAGCGGACAGGTGAAATCTATGGCTACACCTTC.

J is TRBJ1-1 and V is TRBV11-3; the D is unclear. CDR1 is SGHNT, CDR2 YENEEA, per germline. Trimming shortened V by 1 base and J by 0 bases, and 6 bases separated the two germline ends. CDR3 length equals 14 residues. The CDR3 loop is CASSLGGLNTEAFF. For the CDR3, the DNA is TGTGCCAGCAGCTTAGGAGGCCTGAACACTGAAGCTTTCTTT.

The chain couples TRBV5-8 to TRBJ1-5, with 8 positions matching TRBD1. Germline CDR1 and CDR2: SGHTS and YDEGEE. This CDR3 comprises 14 residues. Losses at the gene ends were 4 bases for V and 5 bases for J; bases not matched to a gene: 5. CDR3 region: CASSADRAHQPQHF. The CDR3 DNA follows: TGTGCCAGCAGCGCGGACAGGGCTCATCAGCCCCAGCATTTT.

This clone was found once. The V gene is TRBV9, the J gene TRBJ2-7; D not certain. Germline assignment: CDR1 SGDLS and CDR2 YYNGEE. The ends were cut back, 1 base at V and 2 bases at J, with 13 bases in the middle. CDR3 length: 15 residues. As DNA, the CDR3 is TGTGCCAGCAGCGTACATGAGATGGCGGCCTACGAGCAGTACTTC. It specifies CASSVHEMAAYEQYF.

CDR3 loop: CASSEFEGQGYEQYF. The CDR3 DNA sequence: TGTGCCAGCAGTGAATTTGAGGGACAGGGGTACGAGCAGTACTTC. V usage is TRBV2 and J usage is TRBJ2-7; TRBD1 matches at 10 bases. Germline V gene sequence: CDR1 SNHLY, CDR2 FYNNEI. With 2 bases clipped from V and 4 bases from J, the junction kept 5 bases outside the gene matches. The CDR3 sequence is 15 residues long.

J is TRBJ2-2 and V is TRBV19, with a possible D match to TRBD2 (7 bases). Germline CDR1 and CDR2: LNHDA and SQIVND (reference sequence). The CDR3 has 16 amino acids. V dropped 6 bases and J dropped 6 bases, with 20 bases sitting between them. CDR3 DNA sequence: TGTGCCAGTAGCCCCAATGGGGGGGCGCTTTCCGGGGAGCTGTTTTTT. Its protein is CASSPNGGALSGELFF.

This clone was seen a few times. This chain uses TRBV6-6 with TRBJ1-1; D is ambiguous. The V gene's germline CDR1 is MNHNY and CDR2 SVGAGI (reference sequence). Trimming pared 2 bases from V and 11 bases from J, leaving 6 bases between. The CDR3 totals 10 residues. CDR3 amino acids: CASSYPGAFF. CDR3 DNA: TGTGCCAGCAGTTACCCCGGTGCTTTCTTT.

The chain has TRBV7-2 and TRBJ1-1; D gene uncertain. V lost 0 bases and J lost 1, with 12 bases in between. Germline V gene data show CDR1 as SGHTA and CDR2 as FQGNSA. CDR3 length equals 16 residues. The CDR3 region is CASSLALGGGNTEAFF. In nucleotides, the CDR3 is TGTGCCAGCAGCTTAGCGCTTGGAGGAGGGAACACTGAAGCTTTCTTT.

CDR3: CASRNGLEETGELFF. CDR3 nucleotides: TGTGCCAGTAGGAACGGCCTGGAGGAGACCGGGGAGCTGTTTTTT. V and J are TRBV19 and TRBJ2-2; TRBD2 might be the D (5 bases). V shed 6 bases and J shed 5 bases, with 16 bases lying between them. This CDR3 has 15 amino acids. Per germline, CDR1 LNHDA and CDR2 SQIVND (reference sequence).

This chain connects TRBV30 to TRBJ1-2, with D perhaps TRBD1 (5 bases). The germline gives CDR1 GTSNPN, CDR2 SVGIG (reference sequence). V gave up 2 bases and J gave up 8 bases, with 15 bases separating them. The CDR3 consists of 13 residues. The CDR3 reads CAWSLQGVRGYTF. The CDR3 bases are TGTGCCTGGAGTCTCCAAGGGGTGAGAGGCTACACCTTC.

The V call is TRBV5-4, the J call TRBJ1-1; 7 bases map to TRBD1. CDR3 length: 15 residues. CDR1 and CDR2 from the germline V gene are SGHNT and YYREEE (reference sequence). V shed 4 bases and J 4 bases; nucleotides not matched to a gene: 10. CDR3 protein: CASSPIPDRRTEAFF. The DNA of the CDR3 is TGTGCCAGCAGCCCTATACCGGACAGGCGCACTGAAGCTTTCTTT.

This chain links TRBV7-9 with TRBJ1-2; no clear D gene. Trimming stripped 3 bases from V and 3 bases from J, with 11 bases between. The CDR3 contains 14 residues. Germline V CDR1 and CDR2: SEHNR, FQNEAQ (reference sequence). The CDR3 loop reads CASSLGRQDYGYTF. DNA for the CDR3: TGTGCCAGCAGCTTGGGTAGACAAGACTATGGCTACACCTTC.